This TCR beta chain was identified during a study of PD-L1 blockade in urothelial cancer. At the level of the study: Samples of blood were analyzed 3 weeks (second dose) and 6 weeks after treatment start. Study observations and caveats: The study found that durable-benefit patients expanded tumor-associated blood clones more at 3 weeks.

The table came from immunoSEQ multiplex PCR; TCRdb's copy has only in-frame clones and leaves some out. This table has under 55,000 clones, 75% to 90% appearing once. About this clone itself: As yet, its antigen is unknown.

The TCR originated in a man aged 35-49 years with urothelial cancer. Sequencing used PBMCs, obtained around atezolizumab (anti-PD-L1) treatment.

CDR3 loop: CASSPLTGGRQPQHF. The DNA of the CDR3 is TGTGCCAGCAGCCCACTTACAGGGGGCCGGCAGCCCCAGCATTTT. The J gene is TRBJ1-5, the V gene TRBV6-5; 9 bases align to TRBD1. Germline V gene lookup returns CDR1 MNHEY and CDR2 SVGAGI. After removal of 6 bases from V and 7 bases from J, the junction contained 10 bases not matched to a gene. The CDR3 contains 15 residues.